This T cell receptor (beta chain) came from a study of blood T cell repertoires in COVID-19 (TCRdb year 2020). Context from the whole study: Collaborator samples came from the United States, Italy and Spain and covered acute and convalescent phases of COVID-19. HLA class I and class II types, where available, came from metadata supplied by the sample provider rather than from assay-based typing. A de-identified subject ID, COVID-19 status, age in years and sex were almost always included in the sample metadata. The repertoires were released in a freely available public database meant as a resource for research on the immune response to SARS-CoV-2. Samples were obtained from the ongoing ImmuneRACE study (first 160 participants) and from roughly 1,300 subjects provided by 6 global collaborators. The material from the prospective study consisted of cDNA or gDNA derived from T cells, B-cell-depleted T cells, or PBMCs. Subjects who had been exposed to COVID-19, were actively infected with it, or had recovered from it provided the deeply sampled blood TCRbeta repertoires that made up the dataset.

As regards this clone: The antigen this receptor binds is unknown. No much larger clonotype is one base removed from it; base qualities were not supplied.

General findings and caveats noted by the study authors: The quantity of clinical and demographic metadata differed by source and by participant and was supplied without curation.

TCRbeta CDR3 regions were amplified from genomic DNA by means of the immunoSEQ Assay, a bias-controlled multiplex PCR. Processing in the source paper ran as follows. The number of nucleated cells in each sample was estimated by amplification of reference gene primers within the assay. Sequence reads were collapsed and filtered to measure the absolute abundance of every unique TCRbeta CDR3 rearrangement. For each sample, productive Simpson clonality was calculated as the square root of Simpson's diversity index across productive rearrangements. As stored in TCRdb, this immuneACCESS dataset retains in-frame rearrangements with V and J assigned. A fraction of the clones does not appear; measured against another copy, unresolved V genes explain less than half of the discrepancy, and the remainder lacks a known reason. V, J and clone size reflect that table, while D and trimming were determined from the DNA. The sample table shows about 20,000 clones, and roughly 90% are seen once. The ten largest make up 6% of the sample.

The CDR3 measures 15 amino acids from cysteine to phenylalanine. The retained sequence is limited to the CDR3, 45 bases, with the frame set at the first base. CDR1 and CDR2 (MNHEY, SVGAGI) derive from the germline V gene. Cut back by 7 bases and 0 bases, the V and J ends lie 15 bases apart. Collaborating institutions collected whole blood in K2EDTA tubes following their own protocols. For TCRbeta analysis, collaborators shipped samples in one of three forms: frozen whole blood, isolated PBMCs, or DNA extracted from either of those sample types. Sequences were obtained from peripheral blood. The chain employs TRBV6-5 and TRBJ1-1, with no D gene named confidently. This sequence was found in a human donor in a cohort sampled during active COVID-19. The CDR3 reads as follows: CASNGLSSMNTEAFF. In nucleotide form, the sequence is TGTGCCAGCAATGGACTTTCATCCATGAACACTGAAGCTTTCTTT.